What follows are 7 T cell receptor beta chains derived from one specimen sequenced in a study of cytomegalovirus exposure and HLA in healthy donors. The study ran its PCR with 60 Vbeta and 13 Jbeta primers. The repertoire was sequenced with immunoSEQ multiplex PCR; TCRdb's copy has only in-frame clones and lacks some. The sample holds tens of thousands of clones; over 60% are singletons and the top ten take roughly 4.4%. The sample taken for sequencing was PBMCs. The source of these receptors is a male donor in good health and CMV-seropositive.

CDR3 sequence (DNA): TGTGCCAGCACGTTAGGAGACAATCAGCCCCAGCATTTT. As protein: CASTLGDNQPQHF. The J gene is TRBJ1-5, the V gene TRBV6-6; D is unresolved. The CDR3 is 13 amino acids. The germline V and J ends were trimmed by 7 bases and 3 bases, with 10 bases remaining between them. Germline V gene sequence: CDR1 MNHNY, CDR2 SVGAGI (reference sequence).

This chain links TRBV9 with TRBJ1-1; 8 positions agree with TRBD1. V gave up 3 bases and J gave up 2 bases; unmatched junction bases: 12. Germline V gives CDR1 SGDLS, CDR2 YYNGEE. The length of the CDR3 is 17 residues. In DNA, the CDR3 is TGTGCCAGCAGCGAGAGACCCGGGACAGGCTTTAACACTGAAGCTTTCTTT. This translates into CASSERPGTGFNTEAFF.

The chain couples TRBV6-1 to TRBJ2-5; 7 positions match TRBD2. The CDR3 runs to 13 residues. CDR1 and CDR2 (germline): MNHNS, SASEGT. With V trimmed by 3 bases and J by 6 bases, 4 bases remained unmatched. The CDR3 is CASSEGGLQTQYF. The DNA for the CDR3 is TGTGCCAGCAGTGAGGGGGGGTTGCAGACCCAGTACTTC.

The chain links TRBV2 to TRBJ2-3; the match to TRBD2 covers 13 bases. The germline V gene encodes CDR1 SNHLY and CDR2 FYNNEI. V dropped 6 bases and J dropped 3; count of bases not matched to a gene: 3. There are 15 residues in the CDR3. The CDR3 sequence is CASRPGLAGTDTQYF. DNA for the CDR3: TGTGCCAGCAGGCCGGGACTAGCGGGGACAGATACGCAGTATTTT.

This clone came up a few times. V is TRBV30 and J is TRBJ1-5; 7 bases agree with TRBD1. This CDR3 has 17 amino acids. The germline CDR1 and CDR2 sequences are GTSNPN and SVGIG (reference sequence). With V trimmed by 0 bases and J by 0 bases, 8 bases remained unmatched. CDR3 region: CAWSVSGQLYSNQPQHF. DNA of the CDR3: TGTGCCTGGAGTGTCTCGGGACAGCTATATAGCAATCAGCCCCAGCATTTT.

The chain couples TRBV7-6 to TRBJ2-2; tentatively, D is TRBD2 (5 bases). This CDR3 has 15 residues. The V and J ends lost 3 bases and 3 bases respectively, with 11 bases between them. Germline-derived CDR1 and CDR2 are SGHVS and FNYEAQ. CDR3 nucleotide sequence: TGTGCCAGCAGCTTTAATAGGCGGGACACCGGGGAGCTGTTTTTT. It translates to CASSFNRRDTGELFF.

J is TRBJ2-1 and V is TRBV5-1; a weak D match, TRBD1 (6 bases). The CDR3 runs to 15 residues. V lost 2 bases, J lost 7 bases, and 16 bases lay in between. Germline CDR1 is SGHRS and CDR2 is YFSETQ. CDR3 region: CASSFPGTNRNEQFF. In DNA form, the CDR3 reads TGCGCCAGCAGCTTTCCCGGGACAAACCGTAATGAGCAGTTCTTC. Combining the CDR3 with reference TRBV5-1 and TRBJ2-1 gives the whole variable domain KAGVTQTPRYLIKTRGQQVTLSCSPISGHRSVSWYQQTPGQGLQFLFEYFSETQRNKGNFPGRFSGRQFSNSRSEMNVSTLELGDSALYLCASSFPGTNRNEQFFGPGTRLTVL.